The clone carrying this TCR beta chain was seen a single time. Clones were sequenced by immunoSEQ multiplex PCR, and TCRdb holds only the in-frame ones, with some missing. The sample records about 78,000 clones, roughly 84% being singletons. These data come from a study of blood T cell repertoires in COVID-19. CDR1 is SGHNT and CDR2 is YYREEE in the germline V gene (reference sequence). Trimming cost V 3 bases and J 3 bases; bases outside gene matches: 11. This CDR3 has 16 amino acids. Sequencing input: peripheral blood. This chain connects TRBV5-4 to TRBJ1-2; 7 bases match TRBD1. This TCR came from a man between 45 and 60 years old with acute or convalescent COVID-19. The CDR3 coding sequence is TGTGCCAGCAGCTCGGGAGGGGGCGTCCCTGACTATGGCTACACCTTC. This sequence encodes CASSSGGGVPDYGYTF.